This T cell receptor beta chain was observed in a study of blood T cell repertoires in COVID-19. The wider study: Acute and convalescent COVID-19 samples came from the United States, Italy and Spain.

This CDR3 has 15 residues. The V gene's germline CDR1 is ENHRY and CDR2 SYGVKD. V was clipped by 2 bases and J by 5 bases; unmatched bases: 8. Original data processing: Reference gene primer amplification gave estimated nucleated cell counts. Sequencing used immunoSEQ multiplex PCR; TCRdb keeps in-frame clones, though not all of them. V, J and clone size are those of that table, while D and trimming were read from the DNA. The sample has tens of thousands of clones, approximately 84% seen once. The rearrangement links TRBV10-3 to TRBJ2-7; 8 nucleotides match TRBD1. Sequencing was done on a sample of peripheral blood. This clonotype was sampled from a human donor in a cohort sampled during active COVID-19. In DNA, the CDR3 is TGTGCCATCAGTGAGAGGTCCAGGGGGCAGGACGAGCAGTACTTC. Its protein product is CAISERSRGQDEQYF.